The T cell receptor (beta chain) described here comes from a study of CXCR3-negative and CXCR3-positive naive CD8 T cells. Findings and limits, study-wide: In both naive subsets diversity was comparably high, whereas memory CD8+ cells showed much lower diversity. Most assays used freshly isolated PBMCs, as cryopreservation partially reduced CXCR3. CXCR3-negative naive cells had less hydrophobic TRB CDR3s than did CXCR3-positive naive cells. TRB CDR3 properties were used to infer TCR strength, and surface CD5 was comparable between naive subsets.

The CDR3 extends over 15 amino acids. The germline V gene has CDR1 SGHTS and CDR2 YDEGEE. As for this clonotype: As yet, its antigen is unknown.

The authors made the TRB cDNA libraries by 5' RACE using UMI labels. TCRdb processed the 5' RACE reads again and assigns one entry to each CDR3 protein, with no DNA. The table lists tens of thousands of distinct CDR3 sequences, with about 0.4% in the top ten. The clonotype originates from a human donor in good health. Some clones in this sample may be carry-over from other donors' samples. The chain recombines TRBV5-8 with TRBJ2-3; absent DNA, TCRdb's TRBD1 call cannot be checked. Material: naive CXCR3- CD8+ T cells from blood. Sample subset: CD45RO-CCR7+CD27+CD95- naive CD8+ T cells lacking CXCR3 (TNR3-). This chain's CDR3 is CASSKGQTSTDTQYF.